Listed below are T cell receptor beta chains from one sample, sequenced in a study of shared clonotypes between healthy human individuals. The method was immunoSEQ multiplex PCR; TCRdb's version includes in-frame clones alone and lacks a portion of them. This sample carries 550,000 to 700,000 clones, around 78% of them seen once, and the ten largest clones take under 2%. The material sequenced was memory CD4+ T cells sorted from blood. Source of these receptors: a woman aged 30 to 39 in good health. Each CDR3 is given with its conserved first and last residue. Each record gives: V gene, D gene, clone size, J gene, CDR3 DNA, CDR3 protein. D genes are given only for firm matches. Only some rows state a clone size, as once, few, many or a class for expanded clones.

V gene: TRBV28; D gene: NA; clone size: NA; J gene: TRBJ2-2; CDR3 DNA: TGTGCCAACCGGGCCAACACCGGGGAGCTGTTTTTT; CDR3 protein: CANRANTGELFF
V gene: TRBV7-3; D gene: NA; clone size: NA; J gene: TRBJ2-3; CDR3 DNA: TGTGCCAGCAGCTCTGCGGGTACGCAGTATTTT; CDR3 protein: CASSSAGTQYF
V gene: TRBV15; D gene: TRBD1; clone size: NA; J gene: TRBJ2-7; CDR3 DNA: TGTGCCACCTCGAAGGGACAGAGCGTCTACGAGCAGTACTTC; CDR3 protein: CATSKGQSVYEQYF
V gene: TRBV28; D gene: TRBD2; clone size: NA; J gene: TRBJ2-3; CDR3 DNA: TGTGCCAGCGGTCTAGCGGGAGCAAATACGCAGTATTTT; CDR3 protein: CASGLAGANTQYF
V gene: TRBV27; D gene: TRBD1; clone size: few; J gene: TRBJ2-1; CDR3 DNA: TGTGCCAGCAGTTATCAAGGGACAGTAAAGCAGTTCTTC; CDR3 protein: CASSYQGTVKQFF
V gene: TRBV28; D gene: TRBD1; clone size: NA; J gene: TRBJ1-5; CDR3 DNA: TGTGCCAGCAGTTTCCCAGGGACAGCGTATAGCAATCAGCCCCAGCATTTT; CDR3 protein: CASSFPGTAYSNQPQHF
V gene: TRBV28; D gene: NA; clone size: NA; J gene: TRBJ2-3; CDR3 DNA: TGTGCCAGCAGTTTAAGTAGTTGGAGGGGCACAGATACGCAGTATTTT; CDR3 protein: CASSLSSWRGTDTQYF
V gene: TRBV5-1; D gene: NA; clone size: NA; J gene: TRBJ1-6; CDR3 DNA: TGCGCCAGCAGCTTGGACGGCCCATATAATTCACCCCTCCACTTT; CDR3 protein: CASSLDGPYNSPLHF
V gene: TRBV5-4; D gene: NA; clone size: NA; J gene: TRBJ2-3; CDR3 DNA: TGTGCCAGCAGCTCCTACAGGGAGGGGACAGATACGCAGTATTTT; CDR3 protein: CASSSYREGTDTQYF
V gene: TRBV4-1; D gene: NA; clone size: NA; J gene: TRBJ2-3; CDR3 DNA: TGCGCCAGCAGCCAAGTGGGTAGACAGACGACAGATACGCAGTATTTT; CDR3 protein: CASSQVGRQTTDTQYF
V gene: TRBV11-2; D gene: NA; clone size: few; J gene: TRBJ1-1; CDR3 DNA: TGTGCCAGCAGCCCCCAGGGTGCCCTTGGGCGCACTGAAGCTTTCTTT; CDR3 protein: CASSPQGALGRTEAFF
V gene: TRBV6-5; D gene: TRBD1; clone size: NA; J gene: TRBJ1-5; CDR3 DNA: TGTGCCAGCAGTTCCGACAGGGGATATAGCAATCAGCCCCAGCATTTT; CDR3 protein: CASSSDRGYSNQPQHF
V gene: TRBV4-1; D gene: TRBD2; clone size: NA; J gene: TRBJ2-1; CDR3 DNA: TGCGCCAGCAGCCCACGGACTAGCGGTACCTACAATGAGCAGTTCTTC; CDR3 protein: CASSPRTSGTYNEQFF
V gene: TRBV28; D gene: NA; clone size: NA; J gene: TRBJ1-3; CDR3 DNA: TGTGCCAGCAGTCTCCGGGGGAATGGAAACACCATATATTTT; CDR3 protein: CASSLRGNGNTIYF
V gene: TRBV19; D gene: NA; clone size: many; J gene: TRBJ1-1; CDR3 DNA: TGTGCCAGTAGTACCCCCATCACGAACACTGAAGCTTTCTTT; CDR3 protein: CASSTPITNTEAFF
V gene: TRBV2; D gene: TRBD1; clone size: NA; J gene: TRBJ1-1; CDR3 DNA: TGTGCCAGCAGGGACGACAGGGTAAAAGCTTTCTTT; CDR3 protein: CASRDDRVKAFF
V gene: TRBV28; D gene: TRBD2; clone size: once; J gene: TRBJ2-3; CDR3 DNA: TGTGCCAGCAGCCCTTTTAGCGGGAGGACAGATACGCAGTATTTT; CDR3 protein: CASSPFSGRTDTQYF
V gene: TRBV5-1; D gene: NA; clone size: NA; J gene: TRBJ2-1; CDR3 DNA: TGCGCCAGCAGCGTAGATTCCGCTTCCTACAATGAGCAGTTCTTC; CDR3 protein: CASSVDSASYNEQFF
V gene: TRBV19; D gene: TRBD2; clone size: NA; J gene: TRBJ2-3; CDR3 DNA: TGTGCCAGTAGCGCCATGACTAGCGGGAGGGCCGGGGCTAGCACAGATACGCAGTATTTT; CDR3 protein: CASSAMTSGRAGASTDTQYF
V gene: TRBV5-6; D gene: NA; clone size: NA; J gene: TRBJ1-1; CDR3 DNA: TGTGCCAGCAGCCCCGACGATGGGAGCTCCGAAGCTTTCTTT; CDR3 protein: CASSPDDGSSEAFF
V gene: TRBV16; D gene: NA; clone size: NA; J gene: TRBJ2-2; CDR3 DNA: TGTGCCAGCAGCCAATGGGGGAGTTTGTCCGGGGAGCTGTTTTTT; CDR3 protein: CASSQWGSLSGELFF
V gene: TRBV5-4; D gene: NA; clone size: NA; J gene: TRBJ1-3; CDR3 DNA: TGTGCCAGCAGCTGGGGACTGAAAAACACCATATATTTT; CDR3 protein: CASSWGLKNTIYF
V gene: TRBV29-1; D gene: NA; clone size: few; J gene: TRBJ1-5; CDR3 DNA: TGCAGCGTTGAGTTCGCTATTAATCAGCCCCAGCATTTT; CDR3 protein: CSVEFAINQPQHF
V gene: TRBV7-7; D gene: NA; clone size: many; J gene: TRBJ2-3; CDR3 DNA: TGTGCCAGCAGCTTAGGATTAGCCACAGATACGCAGTATTTT; CDR3 protein: CASSLGLATDTQYF
V gene: TRBV6-5; D gene: NA; clone size: once; J gene: TRBJ1-2; CDR3 DNA: TGTGCCAGCTTTCACCTACTCTATGGCTACACCTTC; CDR3 protein: CASFHLLYGYTF
V gene: TRBV6-6; D gene: NA; clone size: NA; J gene: TRBJ1-1; CDR3 DNA: TGTGCCAGCAGTTACTCGGCGGATGCGGGGTCGGGTGAAGCTTTCTTT; CDR3 protein: CASSYSADAGSGEAFF
V gene: TRBV19; D gene: TRBD1; clone size: NA; J gene: TRBJ2-2; CDR3 DNA: TGTGCCAGTAGTAGACAGGGGGCAAACACCGGGGAGCTGTTTTTT; CDR3 protein: CASSRQGANTGELFF
V gene: TRBV5-1; D gene: NA; clone size: NA; J gene: TRBJ1-1; CDR3 DNA: TGCGCCAGCAGCTTCTTTGGGGCGCAGACTGAAGCTTTCTTT; CDR3 protein: CASSFFGAQTEAFF
V gene: TRBV19; D gene: TRBD1; clone size: NA; J gene: TRBJ1-3; CDR3 DNA: TGTGCCTCCCAACAGGGGTCGGCTGGAAACACCATATATTTT; CDR3 protein: CASQQGSAGNTIYF
V gene: TRBV28; D gene: NA; clone size: NA; J gene: TRBJ2-5; CDR3 DNA: TGTGCCAGCAGTTTATTGTTCGAGACCCAGTACTTC; CDR3 protein: CASSLLFETQYF
V gene: TRBV27; D gene: TRBD1; clone size: once; J gene: TRBJ1-2; CDR3 DNA: TGTGCCAGCAAGGGGACAGGGGATAATGCTAACTATGGCTACACCTTC; CDR3 protein: CASKGTGDNANYGYTF
V gene: TRBV15; D gene: NA; clone size: NA; J gene: TRBJ2-5; CDR3 DNA: TGTGCCACCAGCAGAGACTGGGGGTACCAAGAGACCCAGTACTTC; CDR3 protein: CATSRDWGYQETQYF
V gene: TRBV4-1; D gene: NA; clone size: NA; J gene: TRBJ2-2; CDR3 DNA: TGCGCCAGCAGCCAAGACCCTTACGACAGGACCTACACCGGGGAGCTGTTTTTT; CDR3 protein: CASSQDPYDRTYTGELFF
V gene: TRBV29-1; D gene: TRBD1; clone size: NA; J gene: TRBJ2-3; CDR3 DNA: TGCAGCGTGGACGGGACAGTCACAGATACGCAGTATTTT; CDR3 protein: CSVDGTVTDTQYF
V gene: TRBV7-9; D gene: TRBD1; clone size: NA; J gene: TRBJ1-5; CDR3 DNA: TGTGCCAGCAGCTCGGACAGGGCTGGTCAGCCCCAGCATTTT; CDR3 protein: CASSSDRAGQPQHF
V gene: TRBV11-2; D gene: NA; clone size: few; J gene: TRBJ2-7; CDR3 DNA: TGTGCCAGCAGCTTAGTTGCGACTGGGAGCTCCTACGAGCAGTACTTC; CDR3 protein: CASSLVATGSSYEQYF
V gene: TRBV29-1; D gene: NA; clone size: NA; J gene: TRBJ1-1; CDR3 DNA: TGCAGCGTTGGGTGGGACACTGAAGCTTTCTTT; CDR3 protein: CSVGWDTEAFF
V gene: TRBV4-1; D gene: NA; clone size: NA; J gene: TRBJ2-7; CDR3 DNA: TGCGCCAGCAGCTCTGCTCACGGACAGTCCTACGAGCAGTACTTC; CDR3 protein: CASSSAHGQSYEQYF
V gene: TRBV27; D gene: NA; clone size: NA; J gene: TRBJ2-1; CDR3 DNA: TGTGCCAGCAGTTTATCGGGTGGGGGCGGCAGATACAATGAGCAGTTCTTC; CDR3 protein: CASSLSGGGGRYNEQFF
V gene: TRBV4-1; D gene: NA; clone size: NA; J gene: TRBJ2-1; CDR3 DNA: TGCGCCAGCAGCCAAGATGTTCCAGCGGTGGGGTCCAATGAGCAGTTCTTC; CDR3 protein: CASSQDVPAVGSNEQFF
V gene: TRBV18; D gene: TRBD2; clone size: NA; J gene: TRBJ2-7; CDR3 DNA: TGTGCCAGCTCACCAATTAGCGGGAGCTACGAGCAGTACTTC; CDR3 protein: CASSPISGSYEQYF
V gene: TRBV5-4; D gene: TRBD1; clone size: NA; J gene: TRBJ1-4; CDR3 DNA: TGTGCCAGCAGGCCTCGGGACAGGAGTTTTCCATTAACTAATGAAAAACTGTTTTTT; CDR3 protein: CASRPRDRSFPLTNEKLFF
V gene: TRBV11-2; D gene: NA; clone size: NA; J gene: TRBJ1-4; CDR3 DNA: TGTGCCAGCAGCTTTAAGGGGTTTGAAAAACTGTTTTTT; CDR3 protein: CASSFKGFEKLFF
V gene: TRBV19; D gene: NA; clone size: NA; J gene: TRBJ1-2; CDR3 DNA: TGTGCCAGTAGTGTAGGAATGAACTATGGCTACACCTTC; CDR3 protein: CASSVGMNYGYTF
V gene: TRBV27; D gene: NA; clone size: few; J gene: TRBJ2-2; CDR3 DNA: TGTGCCAGCAGTGAATGGTCTAGAGTCGGCACCGGGGAGCTGTTTTTT; CDR3 protein: CASSEWSRVGTGELFF
V gene: TRBV6-4; D gene: NA; clone size: NA; J gene: TRBJ2-5; CDR3 DNA: TGTGCCAGCAGTGAACAGGATGGAGAGACCCAGTACTTC; CDR3 protein: CASSEQDGETQYF
V gene: TRBV9; D gene: NA; clone size: NA; J gene: TRBJ1-2; CDR3 DNA: TGTGCCAGCAGCGGACCTAGGGACGACACTAACTATGGCTACACCTTC; CDR3 protein: CASSGPRDDTNYGYTF
V gene: TRBV6-1; D gene: NA; clone size: NA; J gene: TRBJ1-5; CDR3 DNA: TGTGCCAGCAGTGTAACAATTTCGGGCAATCAGCCCCAGCATTTT; CDR3 protein: CASSVTISGNQPQHF
V gene: TRBV6-6; D gene: NA; clone size: NA; J gene: TRBJ1-5; CDR3 DNA: TGTGCCAGCATCTCACACATGGACGGTCAGCCCCAGCATTTT; CDR3 protein: CASISHMDGQPQHF
V gene: TRBV9; D gene: TRBD1; clone size: NA; J gene: TRBJ2-6; CDR3 DNA: TGTGCCAGCAGCCCTCGTGGGACAGGCTCTGGGGCCAACGTCCTGACTTTC; CDR3 protein: CASSPRGTGSGANVLTF
V gene: TRBV5-1; D gene: TRBD1; clone size: NA; J gene: TRBJ1-1; CDR3 DNA: TGCGCCAGCAGCCTAGGGGACAGGGATAGTGCTGAAGCTTTCTTT; CDR3 protein: CASSLGDRDSAEAFF
V gene: TRBV29-1; D gene: NA; clone size: few; J gene: TRBJ2-1; CDR3 DNA: TGCAGCGCCAACACTCTTGAGCAGTTCTTC; CDR3 protein: CSANTLEQFF
V gene: TRBV25-1; D gene: TRBD2; clone size: NA; J gene: TRBJ2-7; CDR3 DNA: TGTGCCAGCTCGGGACTAGCGGGAGCCTACGAGCAGTACTTC; CDR3 protein: CASSGLAGAYEQYF
V gene: TRBV28; D gene: NA; clone size: NA; J gene: TRBJ1-2; CDR3 DNA: TGTGCCAGCAGTGCCACTAGTTACACCTTC; CDR3 protein: CASSATSYTF
V gene: TRBV6-5; D gene: NA; clone size: NA; J gene: TRBJ2-2; CDR3 DNA: TGTGCCAGCATCCGGGGGAACACCGGGGAGCTGTTTTTT; CDR3 protein: CASIRGNTGELFF
V gene: TRBV18; D gene: NA; clone size: NA; J gene: TRBJ1-1; CDR3 DNA: TGTGCCAGCTCACCACCGTATGGGTCTGAAGCTTTCTTT; CDR3 protein: CASSPPYGSEAFF